The T cell receptor delta chain described here comes from a study of gammadelta T cells in human blood (dated by TCRdb to 2020 to 2021). What the research found in general, with its limitations: In the study, polyclonal expansion of innate gamma-delta T cells immediately after birth was reported to appear to be driven by microbial exposure.

This clone is labeled hyperexpanded (1% or more). Its antigen is not yet known. Base-call qualities are not available, and no considerably larger clone is one nucleotide away. This specimen includes other DNA sequences encoding the same CDR3. Library prep was done by RT-PCR. TCRdb shows the sequencer as Illumina MiSeq. Clone calls in TCRdb were regenerated from the public reads with CATT, after which identical DNA sequences shared one row. In all, the sample holds fewer than 600 delta-chain clones, and roughly 29% of those were seen once. The top ten constitute over 30% of the sample. The germline V gene encodes CDR1 GEAIGNYY and CDR2 EKD. V is pared back by 0 bases and J by 0 bases, with 34 bases lying between the germline termini. Including the terminal cysteine and phenylalanine, the CDR3 comprises 23 residues. Kept here is only the CDR3 DNA, which spans 69 bases and is read in frame from base 1.

Sequenced: Vgamma9Vdelta2 gamma-delta T cells from adult blood. In this chain, TRDV2 is recombined with TRDJ1; the D gene is possibly TRDD2 or TRDD3, each agreeing over 8 bases. The clonotype was recovered from a human donor. The CDR3 protein: CACDTLPTETLTGGTPYTDKLIF. The sequenced DNA is TGTGCCTGTGACACCCTTCCTACGGAGACACTGACTGGGGGGACCCCGTACACCGATAAACTCATCTTT.